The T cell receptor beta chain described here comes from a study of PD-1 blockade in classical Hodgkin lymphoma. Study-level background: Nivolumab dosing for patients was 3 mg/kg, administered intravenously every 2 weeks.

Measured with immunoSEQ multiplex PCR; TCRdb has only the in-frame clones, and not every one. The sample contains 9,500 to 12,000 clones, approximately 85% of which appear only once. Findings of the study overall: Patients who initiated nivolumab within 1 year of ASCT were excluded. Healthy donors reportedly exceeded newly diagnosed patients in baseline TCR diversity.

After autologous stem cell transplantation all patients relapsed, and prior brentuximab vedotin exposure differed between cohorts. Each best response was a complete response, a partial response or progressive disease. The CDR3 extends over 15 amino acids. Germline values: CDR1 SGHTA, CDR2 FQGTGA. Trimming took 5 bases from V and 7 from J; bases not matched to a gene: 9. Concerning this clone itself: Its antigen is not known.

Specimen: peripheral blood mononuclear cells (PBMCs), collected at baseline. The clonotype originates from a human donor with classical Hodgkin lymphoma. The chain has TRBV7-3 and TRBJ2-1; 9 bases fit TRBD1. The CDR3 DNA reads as TGTGCCAGCAGCCGCGGAGGGACAGGGAGGAATGAGCAGTTCTTC. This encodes CASSRGGTGRNEQFF. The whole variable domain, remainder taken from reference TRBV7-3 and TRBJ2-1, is GAGVSQTPSNKVTEKGKYVELRCDPISGHTALYWYRQSLGQGPEFLIYFQGTGAADDSGLPNDRFFAVRPEGSVSTLKIQRTERGDSAVYLCASSRGGTGRNEQFFGPGTRLTVL.